These T cell receptor beta chains were read from a single sample in a study of yellow fever vaccine responses in identical twins. TCRdb re-called the RT-PCR reads through MiXCR, storing one row per CDR3 protein. The sample has roughly 800 distinct CDR3 sequences, about 86% seen once; the top ten hold 15% to 20%. Sequenced material: T cells from blood (PBMCs), unsorted or a sorted subset (not recorded which), taken before or after yellow fever vaccination (not recorded which). The source of these receptors is a female donor who received the yellow fever vaccine. CDR3s include the opening cysteine and the closing phenylalanine or tryptophan. Fields, in order: V gene, clone size, D gene, J gene, CDR3 protein, CDR3 DNA. D genes are given only for firm matches. A row's size may be missing; if present it is once, few, many or a size class.

v_gene: TRBV13
abundance: -
d_gene: -
j_gene: TRBJ2-7
CDR3aa: CASSRGSYEQYF
CDR3nt: TGTGCCAGCAGCCGCGGATCCTACGAGCAGTACTTC

v_gene: TRBV20-1
abundance: -
d_gene: -
j_gene: TRBJ1-6
CDR3aa: CSAREQGPKYNSPLHF
CDR3nt: TGCAGTGCTAGGGAGCAGGGTCCCAAATATAATTCACCCCTCCACTTT

v_gene: TRBV10-3
abundance: -
d_gene: -
j_gene: TRBJ1-1
CDR3aa: CAISDGEPVLSNTEAFF
CDR3nt: TGTGCCATCAGCGATGGGGAACCAGTCCTATCGAACACTGAAGCTTTCTTT

v_gene: TRBV7-2
abundance: -
d_gene: -
j_gene: TRBJ2-5
CDR3aa: CASSLASGGPAQETQYF
CDR3nt: TGTGCCAGCAGCTTAGCGTCCGGAGGGCCGGCCCAAGAGACCCAGTACTTC

v_gene: TRBV13
abundance: -
d_gene: -
j_gene: TRBJ2-2
CDR3aa: CASSLGLSTGELFF
CDR3nt: TGTGCCAGCAGCTTGGGTCTGTCGACCGGGGAGCTGTTTTTT

v_gene: TRBV4-1
abundance: few
d_gene: TRBD1
j_gene: TRBJ1-6
CDR3aa: CASTQGADLHF
CDR3nt: TGCGCCAGCACTCAGGGGGCCGACCTCCACTTT

v_gene: TRBV5-4
abundance: -
d_gene: -
j_gene: TRBJ2-2
CDR3aa: CASSSLGVGELFF
CDR3nt: TGTGCCAGCAGCTCCTTAGGGGTTGGGGAGCTGTTTTTT

v_gene: TRBV28
abundance: -
d_gene: -
j_gene: TRBJ2-7
CDR3aa: CASSSTYEQYF
CDR3nt: TGTGCCAGCAGTTCTACCTACGAGCAGTACTTC

v_gene: TRBV12-3/TRBV12-4
abundance: few
d_gene: -
j_gene: TRBJ1-1
CDR3aa: CASSLSRGSWGNTEAFF
CDR3nt: TGTGCCAGCAGTTTAAGTCGGGGATCCTGGGGGAACACTGAAGCTTTCTTT

v_gene: TRBV4-1
abundance: once
d_gene: -
j_gene: TRBJ2-7
CDR3aa: CASSHGRNSNYEQYF
CDR3nt: TGCGCCAGCAGCCACGGCCGCAATTCCAACTACGAGCAGTACTTC

v_gene: TRBV7-2
abundance: -
d_gene: TRBD1
j_gene: TRBJ1-4
CDR3aa: CASSRDRGGEKLFF
CDR3nt: TGTGCCAGCAGCCGAGACAGGGGTGGGGAAAAACTGTTTTTT

v_gene: TRBV4-3
abundance: -
d_gene: -
j_gene: TRBJ2-1
CDR3aa: CARIGVDEQFF
CDR3nt: TGCGCCAGGATCGGGGTGGATGAGCAGTTCTTC

v_gene: TRBV7-2
abundance: -
d_gene: -
j_gene: TRBJ2-1
CDR3aa: CASSLAGGSHNEQFF
CDR3nt: TGTGCCAGCAGCTTAGCGGGAGGTTCCCACAATGAGCAGTTCTTC

v_gene: TRBV11-1
abundance: -
d_gene: TRBD1
j_gene: TRBJ2-5
CDR3aa: CASTWAGGKTQYF
CDR3nt: TGTGCCAGCACTTGGGCAGGGGGAAAGACCCAGTACTTC

v_gene: TRBV20-1
abundance: -
d_gene: -
j_gene: TRBJ1-6
CDR3aa: CSAREPRNNSPLHF
CDR3nt: TGCAGTGCTAGAGAGCCCAGGAATAATTCACCCCTCCACTTT

v_gene: TRBV5-5
abundance: -
d_gene: -
j_gene: TRBJ1-1
CDR3aa: CASSLVGTNTEAFF
CDR3nt: TGTGCCAGCAGCTTGGTTGGAACGAACACTGAAGCTTTCTTT

v_gene: TRBV4-3
abundance: -
d_gene: -
j_gene: TRBJ2-6
CDR3aa: CASSQDPGGPSGANVLTF
CDR3nt: TGCGCCAGCAGCCAAGATCCAGGGGGGCCCTCTGGGGCCAACGTCCTGACTTTC

v_gene: TRBV11-1
abundance: -
d_gene: -
j_gene: TRBJ1-6
CDR3aa: CASSLNEDPLHF
CDR3nt: TGTGCCAGCAGCTTAAACGAGGATCCCCTCCACTTT

v_gene: TRBV12-5
abundance: -
d_gene: -
j_gene: TRBJ1-2
CDR3aa: CASGLATPGNYGYTF
CDR3nt: TGTGCTAGTGGTTTGGCCACACCGGGGAACTATGGCTACACCTTC

v_gene: TRBV30
abundance: once
d_gene: -
j_gene: TRBJ2-3
CDR3aa: CAWSMSTDTQYF
CDR3nt: TGTGCCTGGAGTATGAGCACAGATACGCAGTATTTT

v_gene: TRBV4-3
abundance: few
d_gene: -
j_gene: TRBJ2-1
CDR3aa: CASSQDSGSSYNEQFF
CDR3nt: TGCGCCAGCAGCCAAGATTCCGGGAGCTCCTACAATGAGCAGTTCTTC

v_gene: TRBV4-1
abundance: -
d_gene: -
j_gene: TRBJ2-7
CDR3aa: CASSQGDNSYEQYF
CDR3nt: TGCGCCAGCAGCCAAGGGGACAACTCCTACGAGCAGTACTTC

v_gene: TRBV10-3
abundance: -
d_gene: -
j_gene: TRBJ2-6
CDR3aa: CAISNGGLSGANVLTF
CDR3nt: TGTGCCATCAGTAACGGGGGCCTCTCTGGGGCCAACGTCCTGACTTTC

v_gene: TRBV4-1
abundance: -
d_gene: -
j_gene: TRBJ1-1
CDR3aa: CASSQVGLTEAFF
CDR3nt: TGCGCCAGCAGCCAAGTGGGGCTAACTGAAGCTTTCTTT

v_gene: TRBV15
abundance: -
d_gene: -
j_gene: TRBJ2-3
CDR3aa: CATSAGQGDTDTQYF
CDR3nt: TGTGCCACCAGCGCAGGGCAGGGAGACACAGATACGCAGTATTTT

v_gene: TRBV6-1
abundance: -
d_gene: -
j_gene: TRBJ1-2
CDR3aa: CASRRRQESFDYTF
CDR3nt: TGTGCCAGCAGACGCCGACAGGAGAGCTTTGACTACACCTTC

v_gene: TRBV7-9
abundance: -
d_gene: -
j_gene: TRBJ2-1
CDR3aa: CASSLGDEQFF
CDR3nt: TGTGCCAGCAGCTTGGGCGATGAGCAGTTCTTC

v_gene: TRBV4-1
abundance: once
d_gene: -
j_gene: TRBJ1-1
CDR3aa: CASSQDRMNTEAFF
CDR3nt: TGCGCCAGCAGCCAAGATCGGATGAACACTGAAGCTTTCTTT

v_gene: TRBV25-1
abundance: -
d_gene: -
j_gene: TRBJ2-2
CDR3aa: CASSRGWELFF
CDR3nt: TGTGCCAGCAGTCGGGGATGGGAGCTGTTTTTT

v_gene: TRBV29-1
abundance: -
d_gene: -
j_gene: TRBJ2-1
CDR3aa: CSVGPFLISEQFF
CDR3nt: TGCAGCGTTGGCCCCTTCCTTATAAGTGAGCAGTTCTTC

v_gene: TRBV6-1
abundance: -
d_gene: TRBD2
j_gene: TRBJ2-1
CDR3aa: CASSHPGGGGVNYNEQFF
CDR3nt: TGTGCCAGCAGCCATCCGGGTGGCGGGGGGGTTAACTACAATGAGCAGTTCTTC

v_gene: TRBV9
abundance: -
d_gene: -
j_gene: TRBJ2-1
CDR3aa: CASSVLAGGRGNEQFF
CDR3nt: TGTGCCAGCAGCGTACTAGCCGGGGGGCGAGGGAATGAGCAGTTCTTC

v_gene: TRBV12-3/TRBV12-4
abundance: -
d_gene: TRBD2
j_gene: TRBJ2-7
CDR3aa: CASSLADEQYF
CDR3nt: TGTGCCAGCAGTCTAGCGGACGAGCAGTACTTC

v_gene: TRBV30
abundance: -
d_gene: -
j_gene: TRBJ1-4
CDR3aa: CAWQQGNEKLFF
CDR3nt: TGTGCCTGGCAACAGGGAAATGAAAAACTGTTTTTT

v_gene: TRBV4-2
abundance: -
d_gene: -
j_gene: TRBJ2-4
CDR3aa: CASSQRTGLAKNIQYF
CDR3nt: TGTGCCAGCAGCCAACGGACGGGACTAGCCAAAAACATTCAGTACTTC

v_gene: TRBV5-1
abundance: few
d_gene: -
j_gene: TRBJ2-7
CDR3aa: CASSSIGPSSEQYF
CDR3nt: TGCGCCAGCAGCTCTATCGGACCTTCGAGCGAGCAGTACTTC

v_gene: TRBV7-3
abundance: -
d_gene: -
j_gene: TRBJ2-1
CDR3aa: CASSASGADEQFF
CDR3nt: TGTGCCAGCAGCGCCTCGGGAGCGGATGAGCAGTTCTTC

v_gene: TRBV10-3
abundance: -
d_gene: TRBD1
j_gene: TRBJ1-1
CDR3aa: CAISEPSTGVTEAFF
CDR3nt: TGTGCCATCAGTGAGCCATCTACAGGGGTTACTGAAGCTTTCTTT

v_gene: TRBV21-1
abundance: -
d_gene: -
j_gene: TRBJ1-2
CDR3aa: CASSIEGRIDGYTF
CDR3nt: TGTGCCAGCAGTATAGAGGGCCGCATTGATGGCTACACCTTC

v_gene: TRBV15
abundance: -
d_gene: TRBD2
j_gene: TRBJ2-3
CDR3aa: CATSTSISGSGTDTQYF
CDR3nt: TGTGCCACCAGCACGTCAATTAGCGGGAGTGGCACAGATACGCAGTATTTT

v_gene: TRBV10-3
abundance: -
d_gene: -
j_gene: TRBJ2-2
CDR3aa: CAISAARGATNTGELFF
CDR3nt: TGTGCCATCAGTGCCGCCCGTGGGGCGACTAACACCGGGGAGCTGTTTTTT

v_gene: TRBV21-1
abundance: -
d_gene: -
j_gene: TRBJ2-3
CDR3aa: CASSIQRSEASGEYF
CDR3nt: TGTGCCAGCAGCATACAACGGTCGGAAGCGTCAGGGGAGTATTTT

v_gene: TRBV4-1
abundance: -
d_gene: -
j_gene: TRBJ1-6
CDR3aa: CASSQEDRDYSPLHF
CDR3nt: TGCGCCAGCAGCCAAGAAGACCGGGACTATTCACCCCTCCACTTT

v_gene: TRBV6-5
abundance: hyperexpanded
d_gene: -
j_gene: TRBJ1-2
CDR3aa: CASSYGGEGYTF
CDR3nt: TGTGCCAGCAGTTACGGGGGGGAAGGCTACACCTTC

v_gene: TRBV7-9
abundance: -
d_gene: -
j_gene: TRBJ1-2
CDR3aa: CASSLWQEYGYTF
CDR3nt: TGTGCCAGCAGCTTATGGCAGGAATATGGCTACACCTTC

v_gene: TRBV12-3/TRBV12-4
abundance: -
d_gene: -
j_gene: TRBJ2-7
CDR3aa: CATGISPQDEQYF
CDR3nt: TGTGCCACCGGCATTAGCCCCCAAGACGAGCAGTACTTC

v_gene: TRBV4-3
abundance: -
d_gene: -
j_gene: TRBJ2-1
CDR3aa: CASSQDDGSAGNEQFF
CDR3nt: TGCGCCAGCAGCCAAGATGACGGGTCAGCGGGTAATGAGCAGTTCTTC

v_gene: TRBV6-2/TRBV6-3
abundance: -
d_gene: TRBD2
j_gene: TRBJ2-3
CDR3aa: CASRPRKGAGAPPDTQYF
CDR3nt: TGTGCCAGCAGGCCACGTAAGGGAGCGGGGGCCCCCCCGGATACGCAGTATTTT